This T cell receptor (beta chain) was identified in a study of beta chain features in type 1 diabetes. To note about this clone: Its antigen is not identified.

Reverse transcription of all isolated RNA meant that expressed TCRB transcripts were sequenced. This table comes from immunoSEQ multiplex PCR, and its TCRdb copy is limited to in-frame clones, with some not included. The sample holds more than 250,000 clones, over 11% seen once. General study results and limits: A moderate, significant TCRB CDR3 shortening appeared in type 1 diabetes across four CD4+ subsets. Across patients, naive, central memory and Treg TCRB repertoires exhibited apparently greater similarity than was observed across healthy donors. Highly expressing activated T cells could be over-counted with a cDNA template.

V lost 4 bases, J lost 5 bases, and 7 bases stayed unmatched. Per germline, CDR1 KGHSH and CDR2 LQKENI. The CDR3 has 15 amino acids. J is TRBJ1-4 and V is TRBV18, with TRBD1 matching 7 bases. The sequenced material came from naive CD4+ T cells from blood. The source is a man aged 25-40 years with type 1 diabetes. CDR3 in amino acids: CASSRSLTGNEKLFF. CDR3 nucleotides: TGTGCCAGCTCACGAAGCCTGACAGGGAATGAAAAACTGTTTTTT.